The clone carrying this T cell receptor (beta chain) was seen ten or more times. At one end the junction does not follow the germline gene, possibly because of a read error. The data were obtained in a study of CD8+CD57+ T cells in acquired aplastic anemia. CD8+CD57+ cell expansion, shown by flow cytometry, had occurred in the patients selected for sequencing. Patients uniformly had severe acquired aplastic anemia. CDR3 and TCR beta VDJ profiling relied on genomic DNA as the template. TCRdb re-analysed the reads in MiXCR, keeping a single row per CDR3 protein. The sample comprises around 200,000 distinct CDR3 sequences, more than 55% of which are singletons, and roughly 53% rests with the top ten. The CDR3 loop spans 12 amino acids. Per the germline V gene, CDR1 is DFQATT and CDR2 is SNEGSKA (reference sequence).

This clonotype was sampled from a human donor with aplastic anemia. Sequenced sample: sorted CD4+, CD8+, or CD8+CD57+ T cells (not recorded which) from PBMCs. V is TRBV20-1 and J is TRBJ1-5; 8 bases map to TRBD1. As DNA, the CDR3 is TGCGGTGCTCAGGACAGGGACCAGCCCCAGCATTTT. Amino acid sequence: CGAQDRDQPQHF.